A selection of T cell receptor beta chains follows, all from one sample in a study of blood T cell repertoires in COVID-19. Some clones are missing from TCRdb's copy, which holds only in-frame ones; the method was immunoSEQ multiplex PCR. The sample consists of 100,000 to 150,000 clones, around 80% of them appearing once. Material for sequencing was peripheral blood. The receptors derive from a man aged 35 to 55 with active or convalescent COVID-19. Both conserved end residues are part of each CDR3.

J gene	CDR3 length	V gene	CDR3 protein
TRBJ1-4	13	TRBV29-1	CSVGAGGHEKLFF
TRBJ1-2	14	TRBV9	CASSTHEGAYGYTF
TRBJ1-1	15	TRBV5-5	CASSSLGTGGTEAFF
TRBJ1-1	14	TRBV19	CASSTPRSNTEAFF
TRBJ1-2	12	TRBV29-1	CSVVGGTKGYTF
TRBJ2-7	15	TRBV24-1	CATPGKGRDAYEQYF
TRBJ1-1	14	TRBV7-9	CASSLETTNTEAFF
TRBJ2-2	17	TRBV3-1/TRBV3-2	CASSQATRGAGTGELFF
TRBJ2-7	17	TRBV5-5	CASSPAARDRATYEQYF
TRBJ2-7	17	TRBV3-1/TRBV3-2	CASSQSKAGALSGEQYF
TRBJ2-3	17	TRBV3-1/TRBV3-2	CASSQEGSGGGTDTQYF
TRBJ1-5	14	TRBV27	CASSLSGIILPQHF
TRBJ2-1	16	TRBV11-2	CASSYEASGVYNEQFF
TRBJ2-1	14	TRBV7-3	CASSLYPGGNEQFF
TRBJ1-1	11	TRBV30	CAWSVGREAFF
TRBJ2-1	13	TRBV18	CASSRRADNEQFF
TRBJ1-2	16	TRBV9	CASSDYPGPTGGGYTF
TRBJ1-2	15	TRBV9	CASSPPGQGSYGYTF
TRBJ2-7	14	TRBV18	CASSRPQGSYEQYF
TRBJ1-3	14	TRBV9	CASSQTGAGNTIYF
TRBJ2-1	15	TRBV19	CASSIDLDSYNEQFF
TRBJ1-5	17	TRBV5-6	CASSLAGGGRSNQPQHF
TRBJ1-2	13	TRBV7-9	CASSLGRDYGYTF
TRBJ2-3	12	TRBV30	CAWSGSWDTQYF
TRBJ1-2	14	TRBV15	CATRAGGANYGYTF
TRBJ1-1	11	TRBV20-1	CSALKNTEAFF
TRBJ1-3	15	TRBV5-1	CARGSQGGPGNTIYF
TRBJ2-1	13	TRBV6-6	CASKPLAPNEQFF
TRBJ2-3	14	TRBV5-4	CASSFGGDTDTQYF
TRBJ1-2	13	TRBV2	CASMDRGHLGYTF
TRBJ1-2	13	TRBV7-9	CASSLGADVDYTF
TRBJ2-3	16	TRBV6-1	CASSERGGQDTDTQYF
TRBJ1-1	13	TRBV9	CASSVGSTTEAFF
TRBJ1-2	15	TRBV27	CASSPGQGAYYGHTF
TRBJ2-5	16	TRBV19	CATSSIGGGQQETQYF
TRBJ1-4	14	TRBV27	CASRGGQNNEKLFF
TRBJ1-2	15	TRBV2	CASSTDRGLIYGYTF
TRBJ1-6	15	TRBV27	CASSLFSVSNSPLHF
TRBJ1-1	16	TRBV5-4	CASSRTGTGKNTEAFF
TRBJ1-4	14	TRBV6-5	CASSYSLPPQELFF
TRBJ2-2	14	TRBV19	CASSTATGTGELFF
TRBJ2-1	15	TRBV5-1	CASSLGTGVYNEQFF
TRBJ2-1	21	TRBV5-1	CASSSLPELYGPQSVYNEQFF
TRBJ2-3	17	TRBV9	CASSGRLAGARGDTQYF
TRBJ2-7	15	TRBV10-1	CASSDSFGATYEQYF
TRBJ1-2	15	TRBV7-9	CASSKGTVVNYGYTF
TRBJ2-2	15	TRBV5-4	CASSLAGGGTGELFF
TRBJ2-2	14	TRBV5-1	CASSLELRNGELFF
TRBJ1-2	15	TRBV9	CASSVDGQDRYGYTF
TRBJ2-1	17	TRBV11-2	CASSLDLRAGGVNEQFF
TRBJ1-3	13	TRBV25-1	CASSAHRGSTIYF
TRBJ1-1	14	TRBV9	CASSVHDRDTEAFF
TRBJ2-6	16	TRBV5-1	CASSLTGISGANVLTF
TRBJ2-5	14	TRBV7-3	CASSLTLQGETQYF
TRBJ1-1	16	TRBV5-1	CASSWQGQGLNTEAFF
TRBJ1-1	16	TRBV25-1	CASSALPGQVNTEAFF
TRBJ1-1	16	TRBV4-3	CASSQGTTGGNTEAFF